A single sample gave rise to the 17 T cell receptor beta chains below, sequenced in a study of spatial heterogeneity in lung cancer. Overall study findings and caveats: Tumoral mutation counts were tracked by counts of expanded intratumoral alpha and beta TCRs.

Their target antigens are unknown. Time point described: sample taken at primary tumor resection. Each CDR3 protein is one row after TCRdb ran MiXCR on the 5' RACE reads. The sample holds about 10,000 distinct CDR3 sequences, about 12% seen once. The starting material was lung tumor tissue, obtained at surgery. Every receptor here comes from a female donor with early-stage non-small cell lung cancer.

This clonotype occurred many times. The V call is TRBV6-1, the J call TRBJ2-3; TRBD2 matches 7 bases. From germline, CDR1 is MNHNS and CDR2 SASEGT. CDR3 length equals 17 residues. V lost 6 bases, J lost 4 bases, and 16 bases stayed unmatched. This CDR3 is CASRGREVGGVADTQYF. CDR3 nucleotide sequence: TGTGCCAGCAGAGGACGGGAGGTTGGCGGGGTCGCAGATACGCAGTATTTT.

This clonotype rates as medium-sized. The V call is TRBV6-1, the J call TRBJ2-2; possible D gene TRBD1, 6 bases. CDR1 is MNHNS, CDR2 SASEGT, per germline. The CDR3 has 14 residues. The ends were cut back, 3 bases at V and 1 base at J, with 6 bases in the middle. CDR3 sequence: CASSDRGNTGELFF. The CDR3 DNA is TGTGCCAGCAGTGACAGGGGGAACACCGGGGAGCTGTTTTTT.

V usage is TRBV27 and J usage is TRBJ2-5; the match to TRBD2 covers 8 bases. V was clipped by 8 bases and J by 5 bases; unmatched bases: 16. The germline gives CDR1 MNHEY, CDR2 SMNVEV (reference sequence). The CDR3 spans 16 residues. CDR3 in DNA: TGTGCCAGCTCTCCAACCACTAGCGGTATGAGGGAGACCCAGTACTTC. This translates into CASSPTTSGMRETQYF.

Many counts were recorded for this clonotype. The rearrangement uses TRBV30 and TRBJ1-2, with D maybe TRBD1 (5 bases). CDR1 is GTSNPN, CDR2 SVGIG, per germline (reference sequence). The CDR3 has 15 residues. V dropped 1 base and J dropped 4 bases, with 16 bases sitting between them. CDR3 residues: CAWSATGTDIYGYTF. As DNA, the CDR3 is TGTGCCTGGAGTGCGACCGGGACGGACATCTATGGCTACACCTTC.

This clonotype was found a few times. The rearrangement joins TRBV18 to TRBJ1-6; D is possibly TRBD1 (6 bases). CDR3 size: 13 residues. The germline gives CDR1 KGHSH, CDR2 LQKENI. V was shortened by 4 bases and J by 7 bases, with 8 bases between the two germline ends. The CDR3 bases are TGTGCCAGCTCACAGGGGGGGAATTCACCCCTCCACTTT. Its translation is CASSQGGNSPLHF. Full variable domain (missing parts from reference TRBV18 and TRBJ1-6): NAGVMQNPRHLVRRRGQEARLRCSPMKGHSHVYWYRQLPEEGLKFMVYLQKENIIDESGMPKERFSAEFPKEGPSILRIQQVVRGDSAAYFCASSQGGNSPLHFGNGTRLTVT.

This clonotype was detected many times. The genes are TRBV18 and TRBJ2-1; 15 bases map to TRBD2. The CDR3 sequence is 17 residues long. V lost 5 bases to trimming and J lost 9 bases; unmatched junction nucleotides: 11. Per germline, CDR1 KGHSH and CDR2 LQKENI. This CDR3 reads CASSVGTSGGPEGEQFF. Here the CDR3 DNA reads TGTGCCAGCTCAGTCGGGACTAGCGGGGGGCCCGAGGGTGAGCAGTTCTTC.

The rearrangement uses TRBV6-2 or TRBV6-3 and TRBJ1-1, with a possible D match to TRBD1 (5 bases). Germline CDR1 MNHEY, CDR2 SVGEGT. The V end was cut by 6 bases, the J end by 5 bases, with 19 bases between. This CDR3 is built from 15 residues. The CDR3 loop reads CASRVDGSRVTEAFF. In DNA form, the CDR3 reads TGTGCCAGCAGAGTAGACGGGAGCAGGGTAACTGAAGCTTTCTTT.

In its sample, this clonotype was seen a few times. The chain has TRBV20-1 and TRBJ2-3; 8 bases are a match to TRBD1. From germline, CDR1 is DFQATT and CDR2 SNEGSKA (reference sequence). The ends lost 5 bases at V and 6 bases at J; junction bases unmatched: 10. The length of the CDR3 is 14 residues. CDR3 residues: CSADTGGTADTQYF. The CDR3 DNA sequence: TGCAGTGCTGACACAGGGGGAACGGCGGATACGCAGTATTTT.

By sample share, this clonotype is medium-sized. The CDR3 DNA is TGTGCCAGTAGTGCCGTCGGGAACTATGGCTACACCTTC. Translating gives CASSAVGNYGYTF. J is TRBJ1-2 and V is TRBV19, with D uncertain. CDR1 LNHDA and CDR2 SQIVND come from the germline V gene (reference sequence). This CDR3 has 13 amino acids. V was shortened by 5 bases and J by 2 bases, with 9 bases between the two germline ends.

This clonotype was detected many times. Here the CDR3 DNA reads TGTGCCAGCGCCCCGGATCTTAATGAAAAACTGTTTTTT. Its protein product is CASAPDLNEKLFF. This chain uses TRBV2 with TRBJ1-4; D call uncertain. Trimming stripped 8 bases from V and 4 bases from J, with 11 bases between. The CDR3 is made up of 13 amino acids. CDR1 SNHLY and CDR2 FYNNEI come from the germline V gene.

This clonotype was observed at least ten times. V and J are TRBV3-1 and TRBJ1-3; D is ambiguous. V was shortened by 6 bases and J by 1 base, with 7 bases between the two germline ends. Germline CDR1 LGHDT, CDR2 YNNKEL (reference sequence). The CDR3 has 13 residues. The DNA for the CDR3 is TGTGCCAGCAGACTGGGATCTGGAAACACCATATATTTT. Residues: CASRLGSGNTIYF.

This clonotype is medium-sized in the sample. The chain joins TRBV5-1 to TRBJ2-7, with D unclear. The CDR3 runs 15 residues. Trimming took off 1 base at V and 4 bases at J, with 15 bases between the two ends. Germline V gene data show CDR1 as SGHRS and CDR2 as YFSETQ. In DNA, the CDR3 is TGCGCCAGCAGCTTGAACAGTGGGTCTTGGTACGAGCAGTACTTC. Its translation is CASSLNSGSWYEQYF.

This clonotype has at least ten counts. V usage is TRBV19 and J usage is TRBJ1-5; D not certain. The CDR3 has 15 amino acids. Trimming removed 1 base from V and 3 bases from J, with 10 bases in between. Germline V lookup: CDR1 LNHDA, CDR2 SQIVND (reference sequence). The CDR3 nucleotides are TGTGCCAGTAGTATAGCTGGGCAGCTCAATCAGCCCCAGCATTTT. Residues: CASSIAGQLNQPQHF.

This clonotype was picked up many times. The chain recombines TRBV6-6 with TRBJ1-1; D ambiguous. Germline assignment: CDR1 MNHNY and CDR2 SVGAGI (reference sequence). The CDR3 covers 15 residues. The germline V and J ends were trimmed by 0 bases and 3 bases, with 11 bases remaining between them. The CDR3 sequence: CASSYSPRLDTEAFF. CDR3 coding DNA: TGTGCCAGCAGTTACTCGCCCCGGCTAGACACTGAAGCTTTCTTT.

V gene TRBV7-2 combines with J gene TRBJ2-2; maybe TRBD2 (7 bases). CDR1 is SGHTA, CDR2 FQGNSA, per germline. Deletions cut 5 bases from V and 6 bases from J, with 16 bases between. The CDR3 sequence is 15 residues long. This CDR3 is CASSLSGGAPGELFF. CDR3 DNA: TGTGCCAGCAGCCTGTCGGGGGGCGCGCCCGGGGAGCTGTTTTTT.

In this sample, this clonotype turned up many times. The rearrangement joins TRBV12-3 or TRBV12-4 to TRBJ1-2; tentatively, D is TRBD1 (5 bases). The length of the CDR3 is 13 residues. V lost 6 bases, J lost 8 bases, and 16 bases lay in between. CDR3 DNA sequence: TGTGCCAGCAGCTTTTCCGGGGCTCGGGGCTACACCTTC. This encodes CASSFSGARGYTF.

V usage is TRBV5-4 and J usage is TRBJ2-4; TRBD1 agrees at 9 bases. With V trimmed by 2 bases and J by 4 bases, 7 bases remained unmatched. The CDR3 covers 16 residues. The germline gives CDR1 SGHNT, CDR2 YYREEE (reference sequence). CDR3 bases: TGTGCCAGCAGCTTAGTCCGGGGACAGGGTAAAAACATTCAGTACTTC. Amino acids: CASSLVRGQGKNIQYF.